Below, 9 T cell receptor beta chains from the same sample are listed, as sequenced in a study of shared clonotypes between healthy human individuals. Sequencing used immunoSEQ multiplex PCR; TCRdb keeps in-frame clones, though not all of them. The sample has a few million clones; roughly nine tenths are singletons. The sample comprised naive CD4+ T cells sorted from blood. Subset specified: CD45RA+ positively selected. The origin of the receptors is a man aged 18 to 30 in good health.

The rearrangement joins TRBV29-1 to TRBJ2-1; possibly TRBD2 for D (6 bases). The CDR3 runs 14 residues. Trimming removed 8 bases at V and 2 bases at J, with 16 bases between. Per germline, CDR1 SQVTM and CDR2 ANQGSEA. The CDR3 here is CSTSPRGTYNEQFF. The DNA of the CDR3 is TGCAGCACCTCCCCGCGGGGAACCTACAATGAGCAGTTCTTC.

CDR3: CASSPGTIGANVLTF. Written as DNA, the CDR3 is TGTGCCAGCAGTCCCGGGACGATTGGGGCCAACGTCCTGACTTTC. This chain uses TRBV6-5 with TRBJ2-6; the D call may be TRBD1 or TRBD2 (5 bases each). The CDR3 consists of 15 residues. From germline, CDR1 is MNHEY and CDR2 SVGAGI. The germline V and J ends were trimmed by 5 bases and 3 bases, with 11 bases remaining between them.

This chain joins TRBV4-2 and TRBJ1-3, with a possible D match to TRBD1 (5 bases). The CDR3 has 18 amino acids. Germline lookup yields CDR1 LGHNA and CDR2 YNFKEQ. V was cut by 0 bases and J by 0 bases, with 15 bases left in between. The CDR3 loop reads CASSQEVRGGTSGNTIYF. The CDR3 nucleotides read TGTGCCAGCAGCCAAGAAGTAAGAGGAGGGACCTCTGGAAACACCATATATTTT.

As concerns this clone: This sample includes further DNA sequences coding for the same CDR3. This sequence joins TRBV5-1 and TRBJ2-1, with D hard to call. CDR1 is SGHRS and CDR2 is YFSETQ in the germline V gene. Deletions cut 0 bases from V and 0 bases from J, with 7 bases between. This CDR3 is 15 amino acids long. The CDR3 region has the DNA TGCGCCAGCAGCTTGGGGTCCACCTCCTACAATGAGCAGTTCTTC. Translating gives CASSLGSTSYNEQFF.

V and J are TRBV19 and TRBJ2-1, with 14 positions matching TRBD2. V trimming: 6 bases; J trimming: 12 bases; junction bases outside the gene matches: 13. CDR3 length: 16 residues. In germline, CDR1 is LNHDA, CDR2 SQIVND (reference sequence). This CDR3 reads CASRGVRGLAGVGQFF. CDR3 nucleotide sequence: TGTGCCAGTAGAGGGGTCAGGGGACTAGCGGGAGTCGGGCAGTTCTTC.

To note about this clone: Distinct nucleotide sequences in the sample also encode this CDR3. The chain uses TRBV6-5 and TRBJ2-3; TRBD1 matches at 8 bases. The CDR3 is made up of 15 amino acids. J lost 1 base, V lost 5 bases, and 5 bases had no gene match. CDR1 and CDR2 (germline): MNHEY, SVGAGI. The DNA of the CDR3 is TGTGCCAGCAGTCGAGGGACAGGAGGCACAGATACGCAGTATTTT. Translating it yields CASSRGTGGTDTQYF.

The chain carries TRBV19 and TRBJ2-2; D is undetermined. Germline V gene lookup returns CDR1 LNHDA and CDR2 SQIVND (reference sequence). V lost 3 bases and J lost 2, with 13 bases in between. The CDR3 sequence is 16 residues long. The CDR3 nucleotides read TGTGCCAGTAGTATTGGGGAAAGCCTTAACACCGGGGAGCTGTTTTTT. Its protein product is CASSIGESLNTGELFF.

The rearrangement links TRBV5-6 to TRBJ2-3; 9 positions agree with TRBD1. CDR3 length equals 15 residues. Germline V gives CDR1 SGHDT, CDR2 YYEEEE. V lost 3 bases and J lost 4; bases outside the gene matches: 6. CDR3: CASSSQDRGPDTQYF. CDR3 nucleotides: TGTGCCAGCAGCTCCCAGGACAGGGGTCCAGATACGCAGTATTTT.

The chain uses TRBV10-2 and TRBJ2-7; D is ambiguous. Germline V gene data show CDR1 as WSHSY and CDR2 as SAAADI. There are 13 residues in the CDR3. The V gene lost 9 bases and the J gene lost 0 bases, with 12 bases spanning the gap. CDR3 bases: TGCGCCAGTAAGAATAGGAGCTCCTACGAGCAGTACTTC. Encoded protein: CASKNRSSYEQYF.